The 9 T cell receptor beta chains given below trace back to one sample, sequenced in a study of blood T cell repertoires in COVID-19. Here immunoSEQ multiplex PCR was the method, and the copy in TCRdb shows in-frame clones only, minus some. The table includes fewer than 350,000 clones, around nine tenths detected once. Specimen: peripheral blood. All receptors come from a man aged 40-49 years with active or convalescent COVID-19.

CDR3 DNA: TGTGCCAGTAGTTGGGGGGTTCAAGAGACCCAGTACTTC. Translated: CASSWGVQETQYF. The gene calls are TRBV19 and TRBJ2-5; possible D gene TRBD2, 6 bases. The germline V gene has CDR1 LNHDA and CDR2 SQIVND (reference sequence). V lost 5 bases and J 2 bases, leaving 9 bases between the germline ends. This CDR3 spans 13 amino acids.

The chain recombines TRBV6-5 with TRBJ1-2; D is ambiguous. Trimming shortened V by 6 bases and J by 1 base, and 9 bases separated the two germline ends. CDR1 is MNHEY and CDR2 is SVGAGI in the germline V gene. CDR3 length: 13 amino acids. The chain's CDR3 is CASSLTVNYGYTF. The CDR3 bases are TGTGCCAGCAGCCTTACAGTTAACTATGGCTACACCTTC.

CDR3 in amino acids: CASSEGGRYTF. DNA of the CDR3: TGTGCCAGCAGTGAAGGAGGTCGCTACACCTTC. The chain has TRBV2 and TRBJ1-2; D unclear. CDR1 and CDR2 (germline): SNHLY, FYNNEI. The CDR3 is 11 residues long. V was pared by 1 base and J by 9 bases, with 6 bases between. Complete variable domain (other parts from reference TRBV2 and TRBJ1-2): EPEVTQTPSHQVTQMGQEVILRCVPISNHLYFYWYRQILGQKVEFLVSFYNNEISEKSEIFDDQFSVERPDGSNFTLKIRSTKLEDSAMYFCASSEGGRYTFGSGTRLTVV.

This clone was seen more than once but under ten times. The DNA of the CDR3 is TGTGCCAGCAGCGCCCAGGTCGAGCAGTACTTC. As protein: CASSAQVEQYF. The rearrangement links TRBV7-9 to TRBJ2-7, with D unclear. Trimming removed 5 bases at V and 6 bases at J, with 8 bases between. Germline-derived CDR1 and CDR2 are SEHNR and FQNEAQ (reference sequence). CDR3 size: 11 residues.

The chain is built from TRBV5-1 and TRBJ1-3; 8 bases agree with TRBD1. Trimming took 1 base from V and 2 from J; bases not matched to a gene: 8. Germline V gene sequence: CDR1 SGHRS, CDR2 YFSETQ. The CDR3 extends over 17 amino acids. The CDR3 sequence: CASSLKPTGVAGNTIYF. The DNA of the CDR3 is TGCGCCAGCAGCTTGAAGCCGACAGGGGTTGCTGGAAACACCATATATTTT.

The genes are TRBV27 and TRBJ1-6; 8 bases are a match to TRBD1. This CDR3 contains 16 residues. From germline, CDR1 is MNHEY and CDR2 SMNVEV (reference sequence). V was pared by 6 bases and J by 3 bases, with 7 bases of the junction left unmatched. The CDR3 sequence: CASSLGQEGYNSPLHF. Written as DNA, the CDR3 is TGTGCCAGCAGCTTGGGACAGGAGGGCTATAATTCACCCCTCCACTTT.

This chain connects TRBV2 to TRBJ2-5, with 8 positions matching TRBD2. CDR1 is SNHLY, CDR2 FYNNEI, per germline. The V gene end was trimmed by 6 bases and the J gene end by 5 bases; junction bases not matched to a gene: 5. This CDR3 contains 13 residues. CDR3 coding DNA: TGTGCCAGCAGCTCGGGACTAGAGGAGACCCAGTACTTC. This gives the protein CASSSGLEETQYF.

V is TRBV18 and J is TRBJ2-1; 12 bases match TRBD2. The CDR3 has 18 amino acids. With V trimmed by 0 bases and J by 0 bases, 3 bases remained unmatched. The germline CDR1 and CDR2 sequences are KGHSH and LQKENI. The CDR3 region is CASSPPLAGGGSYNEQFF. The DNA of the CDR3 is TGTGCCAGCTCACCACCACTAGCGGGAGGAGGCTCCTACAATGAGCAGTTCTTC. Full variable domain (missing parts from reference TRBV18 and TRBJ2-1): NAGVMQNPRHLVRRRGQEARLRCSPMKGHSHVYWYRQLPEEGLKFMVYLQKENIIDESGMPKERFSAEFPKEGPSILRIQQVVRGDSAAYFCASSPPLAGGGSYNEQFFGPGTRLTVL.

V usage is TRBV5-1 and J usage is TRBJ1-1; no clear D gene. Trimming stripped 8 bases from V and 5 bases from J, with 16 bases between. This CDR3 is 13 amino acids long. The germline CDR1 and CDR2 sequences are SGHRS and YFSETQ. The CDR3 DNA is TGCGCCAGTTTAAGGGCGGGATCTACTGAAGCTTTCTTT. This sequence encodes CASLRAGSTEAFF.